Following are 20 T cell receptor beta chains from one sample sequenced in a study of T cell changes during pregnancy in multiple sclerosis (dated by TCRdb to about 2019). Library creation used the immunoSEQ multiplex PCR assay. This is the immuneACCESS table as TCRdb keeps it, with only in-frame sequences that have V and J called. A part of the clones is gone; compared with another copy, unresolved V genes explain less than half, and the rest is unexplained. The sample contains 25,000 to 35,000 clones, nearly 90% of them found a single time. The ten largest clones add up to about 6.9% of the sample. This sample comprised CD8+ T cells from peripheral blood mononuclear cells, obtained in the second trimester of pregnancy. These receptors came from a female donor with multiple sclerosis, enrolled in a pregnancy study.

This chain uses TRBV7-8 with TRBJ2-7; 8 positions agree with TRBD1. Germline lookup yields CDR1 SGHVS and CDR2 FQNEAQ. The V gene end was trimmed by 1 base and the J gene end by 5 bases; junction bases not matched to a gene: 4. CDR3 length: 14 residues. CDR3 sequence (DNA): TGTGCCAGCAGCTTAGGGACAGGGATAGACGAGCAGTACTTC. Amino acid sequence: CASSLGTGIDEQYF. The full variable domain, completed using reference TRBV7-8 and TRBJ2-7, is GAGVSQSPRYKVAKRGQDVALRCDPISGHVSLFWYQQALGQGPEFLTYFQNEAQLDKSGLPSDRFFAERPEGSVSTLKIQRTQQEDSAVYLCASSLGTGIDEQYFGPGTRLTVT.

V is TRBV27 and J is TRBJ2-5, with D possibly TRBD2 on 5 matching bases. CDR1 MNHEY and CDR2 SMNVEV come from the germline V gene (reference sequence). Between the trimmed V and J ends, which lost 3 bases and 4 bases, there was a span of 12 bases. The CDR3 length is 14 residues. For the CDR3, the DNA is TGTGCCAGCAGTTTCCGCGGGTACGGAGAGACCCAGTACTTC. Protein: CASSFRGYGETQYF.

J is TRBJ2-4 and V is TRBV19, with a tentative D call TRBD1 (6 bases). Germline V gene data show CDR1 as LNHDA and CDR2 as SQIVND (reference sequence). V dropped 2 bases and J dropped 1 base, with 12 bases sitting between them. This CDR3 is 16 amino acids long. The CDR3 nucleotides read TGTGCCAGTAGTATAACGGCAACAGGGGCCAAAAACATTCAGTACTTC. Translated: CASSITATGAKNIQYF.

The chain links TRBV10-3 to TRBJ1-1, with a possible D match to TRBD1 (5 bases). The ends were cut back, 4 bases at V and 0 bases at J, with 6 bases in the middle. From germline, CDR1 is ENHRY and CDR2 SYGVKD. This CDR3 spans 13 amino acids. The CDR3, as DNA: TGTGCCATCAGTGGGGGGGTGAACACTGAAGCTTTCTTT. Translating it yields CAISGGVNTEAFF.

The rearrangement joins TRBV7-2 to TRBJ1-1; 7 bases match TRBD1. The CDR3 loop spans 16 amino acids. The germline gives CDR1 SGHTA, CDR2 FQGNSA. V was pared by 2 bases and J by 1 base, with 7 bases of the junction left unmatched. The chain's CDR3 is CASSLNGGTANTEAFF. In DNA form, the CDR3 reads TGTGCCAGCAGCTTAAACGGCGGGACAGCGAACACTGAAGCTTTCTTT.

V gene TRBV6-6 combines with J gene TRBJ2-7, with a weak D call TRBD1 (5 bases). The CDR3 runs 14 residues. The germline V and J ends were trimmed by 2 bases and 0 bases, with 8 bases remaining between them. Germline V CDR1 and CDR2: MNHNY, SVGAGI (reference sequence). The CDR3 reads CASSYRGRSYEQYF. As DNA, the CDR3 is TGTGCCAGCAGTTACAGGGGCCGCTCCTACGAGCAGTACTTC.

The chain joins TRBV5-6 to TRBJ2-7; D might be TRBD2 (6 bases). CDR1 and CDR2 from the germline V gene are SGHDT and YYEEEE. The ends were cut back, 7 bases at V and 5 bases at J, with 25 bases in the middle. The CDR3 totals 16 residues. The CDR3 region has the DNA TGTGCCAGCCGGAGGGGTCTACAAATGATCTATGACGAGCAGTACTTC. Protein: CASRRGLQMIYDEQYF.

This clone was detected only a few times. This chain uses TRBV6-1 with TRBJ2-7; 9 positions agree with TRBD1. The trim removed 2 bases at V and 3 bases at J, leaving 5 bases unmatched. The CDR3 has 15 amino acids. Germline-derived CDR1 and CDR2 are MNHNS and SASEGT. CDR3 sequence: CASSERMTGGYEQYF. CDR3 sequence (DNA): TGTGCCAGCAGTGAACGAATGACAGGGGGCTACGAGCAGTACTTC.

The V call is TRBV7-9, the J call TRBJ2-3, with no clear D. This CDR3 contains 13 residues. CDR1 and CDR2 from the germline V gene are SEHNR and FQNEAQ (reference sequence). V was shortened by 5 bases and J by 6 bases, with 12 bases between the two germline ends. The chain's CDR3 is CASSPFAADTQYF. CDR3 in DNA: TGTGCCAGCAGCCCTTTCGCAGCGGATACGCAGTATTTT.

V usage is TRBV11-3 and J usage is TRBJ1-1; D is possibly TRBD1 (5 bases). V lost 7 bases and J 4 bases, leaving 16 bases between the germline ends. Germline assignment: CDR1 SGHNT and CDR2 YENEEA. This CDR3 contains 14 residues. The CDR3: CASIPRGGGTEAFF. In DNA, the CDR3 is TGTGCCAGCATCCCTCGGGGGGGTGGCACTGAAGCTTTCTTT.

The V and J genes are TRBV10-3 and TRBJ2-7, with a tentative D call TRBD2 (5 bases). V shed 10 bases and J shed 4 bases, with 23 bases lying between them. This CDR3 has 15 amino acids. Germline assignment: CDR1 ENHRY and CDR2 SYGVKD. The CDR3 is CATLNRTRGSYEQYF. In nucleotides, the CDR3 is TGTGCCACCCTAAACAGAACCCGGGGTTCTTACGAGCAGTACTTC.

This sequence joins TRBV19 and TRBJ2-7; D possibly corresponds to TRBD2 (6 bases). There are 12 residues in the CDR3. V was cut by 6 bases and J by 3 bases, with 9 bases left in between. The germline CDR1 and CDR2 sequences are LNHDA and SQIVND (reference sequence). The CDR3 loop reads CASSGSLYEQYF. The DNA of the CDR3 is TGTGCCAGTAGCGGGAGCCTCTACGAGCAGTACTTC. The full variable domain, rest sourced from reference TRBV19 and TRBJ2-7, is DGGITQSPKYLFRKEGQNVTLSCEQNLNHDAMYWYRQDPGQGLRLIYYSQIVNDFQKGDIAEGYSVSREKKESFPLTVTSAQKNPTAFYLCASSGSLYEQYFGPGTRLTVT.

CDR3 in DNA: TGTGCCAGCAGTGTAGGGGGTTACAGCAATCAGCCCCAGCATTTT. This codes for CASSVGGYSNQPQHF. The V gene is TRBV27, the J gene TRBJ1-5; TRBD1 might be the D (6 bases). This CDR3 contains 15 residues. V shed 5 bases and J shed 1 base, with 12 bases lying between them. Germline CDR1 MNHEY, CDR2 SMNVEV (reference sequence).

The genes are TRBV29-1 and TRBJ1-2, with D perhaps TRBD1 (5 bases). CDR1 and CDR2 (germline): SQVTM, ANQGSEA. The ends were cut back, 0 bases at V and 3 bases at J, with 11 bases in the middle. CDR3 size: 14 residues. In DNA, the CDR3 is TGCAGCGTTGAAGATCGTAGGGGCGACTATGGCTACACCTTC. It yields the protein CSVEDRRGDYGYTF.

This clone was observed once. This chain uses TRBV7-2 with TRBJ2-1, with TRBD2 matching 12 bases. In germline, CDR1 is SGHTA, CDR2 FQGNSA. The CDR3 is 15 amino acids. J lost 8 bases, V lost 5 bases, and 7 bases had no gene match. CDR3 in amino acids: CASSVLAGGPDEQFF. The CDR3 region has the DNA TGTGCCAGCAGCGTGCTAGCGGGGGGGCCCGATGAGCAGTTCTTC.

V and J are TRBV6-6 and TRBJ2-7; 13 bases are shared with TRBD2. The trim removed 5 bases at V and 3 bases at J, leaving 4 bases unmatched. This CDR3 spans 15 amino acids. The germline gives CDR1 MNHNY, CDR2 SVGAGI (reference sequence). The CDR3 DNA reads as TGTGCCAGCAGTACCGGGACTAGCGGGATCTACGAGCAGTACTTC. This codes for CASSTGTSGIYEQYF.

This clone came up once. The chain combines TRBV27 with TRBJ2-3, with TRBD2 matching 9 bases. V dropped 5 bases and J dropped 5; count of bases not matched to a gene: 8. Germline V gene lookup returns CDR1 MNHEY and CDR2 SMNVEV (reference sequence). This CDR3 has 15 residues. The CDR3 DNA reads TGTGCCAGCAGTCCCCCTAGCGGGGTTGTAGATACGCAGTATTTT. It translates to CASSPPSGVVDTQYF.

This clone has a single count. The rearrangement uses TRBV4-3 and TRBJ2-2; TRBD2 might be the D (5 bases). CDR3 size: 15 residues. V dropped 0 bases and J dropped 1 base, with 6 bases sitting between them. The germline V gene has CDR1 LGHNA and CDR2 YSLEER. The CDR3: CASSQDRGNTGELFF. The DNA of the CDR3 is TGCGCCAGCAGCCAAGATCGGGGGAACACCGGGGAGCTGTTTTTT.

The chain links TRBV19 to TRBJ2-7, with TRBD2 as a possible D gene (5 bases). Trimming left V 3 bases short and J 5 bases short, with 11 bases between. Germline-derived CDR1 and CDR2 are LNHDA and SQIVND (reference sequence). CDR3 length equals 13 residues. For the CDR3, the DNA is TGTGCCAGTAGTATCGTGGTCGGGAACGAGCAGTACTTC. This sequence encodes CASSIVVGNEQYF.

CDR3: CASSTNYEQYF. The CDR3 DNA is TGTGCCAGCAGCACTAACTACGAGCAGTACTTC. J is TRBJ2-7 and V is TRBV28; D is uncertain. This CDR3 is 11 amino acids long. CDR1 is MDHEN, CDR2 SYDVKM, per germline. The ends were cut back, 6 bases at V and 3 bases at J, with 6 bases in the middle.